Listed here are 15 T cell receptor beta chains from one sample, sequenced in a study of T cell repertoires in cytomegalovirus infection. One entry per CDR3 protein results from TCRdb running MiXCR on the reads. The sample lists around 300,000 distinct CDR3 sequences, 20% to 25% seen once, with about 21% in the top ten. Antigen specificity for these receptors is unknown. The sample consisted of cultured PBMCs, taken from culture after CMV antigen stimulation. These receptors all stem from a human donor in good health (CMV status not recorded). Some clones in this sample may be carry-over from other donors' samples.

V usage is TRBV3-1 and J usage is TRBJ2-1, with D tentatively TRBD1 (6 bases). The CDR3 extends over 17 amino acids. Trimming stripped 0 bases from V and 0 bases from J, with 12 bases between. The V gene's germline CDR1 is LGHDT and CDR2 YNNKEL (reference sequence). CDR3 protein: CASSQDRDTFSYNEQFF. The CDR3 nucleotides are TGTGCCAGCAGCCAAGATCGGGACACATTCTCCTACAATGAGCAGTTCTTC.

This clonotype has at least ten counts. The chain couples TRBV9 to TRBJ1-5, with 8 bases matching TRBD1. V shed 5 bases, J shed 7 bases, and the junction held 11 bases outside the gene matches. The CDR3 runs to 15 residues. The germline V gene encodes CDR1 SGDLS and CDR2 YYNGEE. The CDR3 DNA reads TGTGCCAGCAGTCGGGCAGGGGGCCCCGGGCAGCCCCAGCATTTT. This gives the protein CASSRAGGPGQPQHF.

The V gene is TRBV7-2, the J gene TRBJ1-2, with D unclear. Per germline, CDR1 SGHTA and CDR2 FQGNSA. The length of the CDR3 is 13 residues. The V gene lost 2 bases and the J gene lost 6 bases, with 10 bases spanning the gap. Written as DNA, the CDR3 is TGTGCCAGCAGCTTATTATACACGAATGGCTACACCTTC. It codes for CASSLLYTNGYTF.

This clonotype was recorded a few times. J is TRBJ2-7 and V is TRBV12-3 or TRBV12-4, with D unclear. V gave up 2 bases and J gave up 2 bases, with 13 bases separating them. CDR3 length equals 15 residues. The CDR3 spells CASSLYSGSPYEQYF. The CDR3 bases are TGTGCCAGCAGTTTATATTCGGGTTCCCCCTACGAGCAGTACTTC.

In this sample, this clonotype turned up a few times. The V call is TRBV6-2 or TRBV6-3, the J call TRBJ2-1; D is undetermined. The CDR3 loop spans 17 amino acids. The germline CDR1 and CDR2 sequences are MNHEY and SVGEGT. V was pared by 6 bases and J by 0 bases, with 18 bases between. The CDR3 sequence: CASRSTRLWSSYNEQFF. CDR3 DNA: TGTGCCAGCAGATCGACTCGATTATGGAGCTCCTACAATGAGCAGTTCTTC.

This clonotype was counted at least ten times. V and J are TRBV7-2 and TRBJ2-7; possibly TRBD2 for D (5 bases). The germline gives CDR1 SGHTA, CDR2 FQGNSA. Deletions cut 5 bases from V and 3 bases from J, with 17 bases between. The CDR3 length is 15 residues. The chain's CDR3 is CASSGGPGLDYEQYV. In DNA, the CDR3 is TGTGCCAGCAGCGGTGGTCCGGGGTTAGACTACGAGCAGTACGTC.

The CDR3 nucleotides are TGTGCCAGCAGTTCTTTTAAGGACGGCAAAAACACTGAAGCTTTCTTT. Translation gives CASSSFKDGKNTEAFF. The V and J genes are TRBV7-9 and TRBJ1-1; D unresolved. CDR3 length: 16 amino acids. V was cut by 6 bases and J by 2 bases, with 19 bases left in between. Germline assignment: CDR1 SEHNR and CDR2 FQNEAQ (reference sequence).

This clonotype was seen only a few times. The chain is built from TRBV10-2 and TRBJ1-1; TRBD1 matches 12 bases. This CDR3 contains 16 residues. The junction had 6 bases not matched to a gene; V was cut back by 7 bases and J by 0 bases. CDR1 and CDR2 (germline): WSHSY, SAAADI. The CDR3 is CASKLGQGALNTEAFF. The CDR3 nucleotides read TGCGCCAGCAAGCTGGGACAGGGGGCTTTGAACACTGAAGCTTTCTTT.

This chain connects TRBV7-2 to TRBJ2-5, with TRBD1 identical over 7 bases. CDR1 and CDR2 from the germline V gene are SGHTA and FQGNSA. V lost 1 base, J lost 8 bases, and 7 bases stayed unmatched. The CDR3 length is 14 residues. CDR3 in amino acids: CASSLGQGPITQYF. The DNA of the CDR3 is TGTGCCAGCAGCTTAGGACAGGGTCCCATCACCCAGTACTTC.

The genes are TRBV7-2 and TRBJ2-7; TRBD1 matches at 8 bases. V shed 8 bases, J shed 3 bases, and the junction held 15 bases outside the gene matches. In germline, CDR1 is SGHTA, CDR2 FQGNSA. The CDR3 extends over 16 amino acids. This CDR3 is CASAPVNGQGGYEQYF. DNA of the CDR3: TGTGCCAGCGCCCCTGTTAACGGACAGGGAGGCTACGAGCAGTACTTC.

This clonotype was seen only a few times. The J gene is TRBJ1-4, the V gene TRBV19, with 8 nucleotides matching TRBD1. The J segment lost 5 bases and the V segment lost 9 bases, leaving 8 bases of the junction unmatched. CDR1 and CDR2 (germline): LNHDA, SQIVND (reference sequence). The CDR3 extends over 14 amino acids. The CDR3 loop reads CASQTGVGNEKLFF. The CDR3 DNA reads as TGTGCCAGCCAGACAGGGGTCGGGAATGAAAAACTGTTTTTT.

This clonotype was recorded a few times. The chain links TRBV25-1 to TRBJ2-1; unclear D gene. Trimming took off 10 bases at V and 7 bases at J, with 11 bases between the two ends. Germline CDR1 is MGHDK and CDR2 is SYGVNS. CDR3 length equals 11 residues. The CDR3 DNA reads as TGTGCCACTGGGGTGGGGAATGAGCAGTTCTTC. Protein sequence: CATGVGNEQFF.

Many counts were recorded for this clonotype. The chain links TRBV7-2 to TRBJ1-4, with unresolved D. CDR1 and CDR2 (germline): SGHTA, FQGNSA. This CDR3 is 15 amino acids long. V gave up 0 bases and J gave up 4 bases, with 9 bases separating them. The CDR3 here is CASSLAGEYNEKLFF. CDR3 coding DNA: TGTGCCAGCAGCTTAGCCGGAGAATATAATGAAAAACTGTTTTTT.

V and J are TRBV6-1 and TRBJ1-1, with D hard to call. CDR1 and CDR2 from the germline V gene are MNHNS and SASEGT. The V end was cut by 6 bases, the J end by 1 base, with 21 bases between. The CDR3 has 17 amino acids. The CDR3 spells CASRVNKEFRPNTEAFF. CDR3 nucleotide sequence: TGTGCCAGCAGGGTGAACAAGGAGTTCAGACCGAACACTGAAGCTTTCTTT.

This chain joins TRBV6-5 and TRBJ1-2, with 7 bases matching TRBD1. Trimming cost V 5 bases and J 8 bases; bases outside gene matches: 8. Looked up from germline, CDR1 is MNHEY and CDR2 is SVGAGI. The length of the CDR3 is 13 residues. CDR3 amino acids: CASSRGTAGGYTF. CDR3 DNA: TGTGCCAGCAGTAGGGGGACAGCTGGCGGCTACACCTTC.